The clone carrying this TCR beta chain has ten or more counts. Measured with immunoSEQ multiplex PCR; TCRdb has only the in-frame clones, and not every one. The sample records some 120,000 clones, about nine tenths being singletons. This record comes from a study of control samples from healthy donors and cancer patients. Sequencing was done on a sample of blood. This clonotype was obtained from a man between 35 and 55 years old in good health.

CDR3: CASKPGKNSYEQYF. CDR3 bases: TGTGCCAGCAAACCCGGGAAGAACTCCTACGAGCAGTACTTC. The chain links TRBV4-2 to TRBJ2-7, with D perhaps TRBD2 (5 bases). There are 14 residues in the CDR3. Trimming removed 7 bases at V and 0 bases at J, with 13 bases between. Germline CDR1 is LGHNA and CDR2 is YNFKEQ.